The source of this TCR beta chain is a study of CD8+ T cells in alopecia areata. RNA, once extracted, was reverse transcribed into cDNA for use as the sequencing template. Method: immunoSEQ multiplex PCR; TCRdb's copy keeps in-frame clones and lacks some. The sample records tens of thousands of clones, around 29% being singletons. Notes on the study in general: Lesional scalp, especially alopecia totalis/universalis, showed higher clonality than normal scalp.

On this clone: Its antigen remains unidentified.

The CDR3 is made up of 14 amino acids. Germline CDR1 is SGHVS and CDR2 is FQNEAQ. Trimming left V 1 base short and J 2 bases short, with 6 bases between. The treatment here: oral pan-JAK inhibitor, 5-10 mg twice daily. The chain carries TRBV7-8 and TRBJ2-1, with D hard to call. The sequence derives from a human donor with alopecia areata. The source was CD8+ T cells sorted from blood, collected at week 4, from a patient treated with tofacitinib. The CDR3 loop is CASSLGPTYNEQFF. CDR3 nucleotide sequence: TGTGCCAGCAGCTTAGGACCCACCTACAATGAGCAGTTCTTC.